The 9 T cell receptor beta chains in this list originate from one sample, sequenced in a study of Graves' ophthalmopathy and Graves' hyperthyroidism. The study amplified TCR beta CDR3 regions using RNA transcripts. After a first-round RT-PCR with HTBI primers, a second-round multiplex PCR was run. A single record per CDR3 protein comes from TCRdb applying MiXCR to the multiplex PCR reads. The sample shows some 250,000 distinct CDR3 sequences, roughly 50% of them seen only once. What was sequenced was peripheral blood. These receptors originate from an adult man with Graves' ophthalmopathy.

V usage is TRBV9 and J usage is TRBJ1-6; unclear D gene. The CDR3 sequence is 12 residues long. Germline-derived CDR1 and CDR2 are SGDLS and YYNGEE. Trimming stripped 5 bases from V and 5 bases from J, with 5 bases between. The CDR3 region has the DNA TGTGCCAGCAGTTTAAATAATTCACCCCTCCACTTT. It encodes CASSLNNSPLHF. Filled out from reference TRBV9 and TRBJ1-6, the complete variable domain reads DSGVTQTPKHLITATGQRVTLRCSPRSGDLSVYWYQQSLDQGLQFLIQYYNGEERAKGNILERFSAQQFPDLHSELNLSSLELGDSALYFCASSLNNSPLHFGNGTRLTVT.

The rearrangement joins TRBV7-9 to TRBJ1-4; D gene unclear. The CDR3 contains 13 residues. Trimming removed 2 bases from V and 10 bases from J, with 11 bases in between. CDR1 SEHNR and CDR2 FQNEAQ come from the germline V gene (reference sequence). Written as DNA, the CDR3 is TGTGCCAGCAGCTTACTTGATCGAGGAAAACTGTTTTTT. Amino acid sequence: CASSLLDRGKLFF.

The V gene is TRBV4-1, the J gene TRBJ1-2; TRBD1 aligns across 8 bases. Germline values: CDR1 MGHRA, CDR2 YSYEKL. The CDR3 is 16 residues long. After removal of 2 bases from V and 4 bases from J, the junction contained 9 bases not matched to a gene. This CDR3 is CASSQFRGRVSYGYTF. Here the CDR3 DNA reads TGCGCCAGCAGCCAATTCAGGGGGCGAGTTAGCTATGGCTACACCTTC.

The chain is built from TRBV19 and TRBJ1-6; no clear D. The CDR3 is made up of 17 amino acids. Looked up from germline, CDR1 is LNHDA and CDR2 is SQIVND (reference sequence). Trimming took 6 bases from V and 4 from J, leaving 19 bases between them. The CDR3 here is CASRDERPMMYNSPLHF. The CDR3 DNA follows: TGTGCCAGTAGGGACGAACGGCCAATGATGTATAATTCACCCCTCCACTTT.

The J gene is TRBJ1-3, the V gene TRBV7-2, with TRBD1 as a possible D gene (6 bases). In germline, CDR1 is SGHTA, CDR2 FQGNSA. The CDR3 is 16 amino acids. Trimming took off 5 bases at V and 8 bases at J, with 22 bases between the two ends. Written as DNA, the CDR3 is TGTGCCAGCAGCCCGGGGAGGGGGGTCTATGGCTACACCATATATTTT. It is translated as CASSPGRGVYGYTIYF.

The table lists this clonotype with a few counts. The chain joins TRBV20-1 to TRBJ1-1; D not certain. CDR1 is DFQATT and CDR2 is SNEGSKA in the germline V gene (reference sequence). The CDR3 is 13 amino acids. The V gene lost 0 bases and the J gene lost 2 bases, with 7 bases spanning the gap. CDR3 in amino acids: CSARDGINTEAFF. The CDR3, as DNA: TGCAGTGCTAGAGATGGGATCAACACTGAAGCTTTCTTT.

This clonotype has ten or more counts. This rearrangement joins TRBV7-8 to TRBJ2-7; 7 bases match TRBD1. With V trimmed by 5 bases and J by 6 bases, 7 bases remained unmatched. CDR3 length: 13 amino acids. The germline CDR1 and CDR2 sequences are SGHVS and FQNEAQ. The CDR3 DNA reads TGTGCCAGCAGCCTAACAGGGGTCGTCGAGCAGTACTTC. Its protein product is CASSLTGVVEQYF.

The J gene is TRBJ2-1, the V gene TRBV7-9; D remains unclear. The V end lost 5 bases, the J end lost 6 bases, and 8 bases lay between the germline ends. Germline V lookup: CDR1 SEHNR, CDR2 FQNEAQ (reference sequence). The CDR3 is 12 residues long. The CDR3: CASSRSGNEQFF. The DNA of the CDR3 is TGTGCCAGCAGCCGTTCGGGCAATGAGCAGTTCTTC.

This clonotype has a handful of counts. The CDR3 is CASSSPSPTDTQYF. The CDR3 region has the DNA TGTGCCAGCAGCTCACCATCCCCCACAGATACGCAGTATTTT. The gene calls are TRBV9 and TRBJ2-3; D is unresolved. CDR1 and CDR2 from the germline V gene are SGDLS and YYNGEE. The V end was cut by 4 bases, the J end by 2 bases, with 11 bases between. The CDR3 spans 14 residues.